Below are 15 T cell receptor beta chains sequenced from a single sample in a study of beta chain features in type 1 diabetes. Findings and limits, study-wide: For Type 1 diabetes patients, all four CD4+ subsets carried TCRB CDR3s that were moderately but significantly shorter.

Expressed TCRB transcripts were sequenced because the isolated RNA had all been reverse transcribed beforehand. Only in-frame clones appear in the TCRdb table, and some are missing; sequencing was by immunoSEQ multiplex PCR. Counted here are about 650,000 clones, over 10% occurring once; the ten biggest clones make up more than 0.095%. Antigen specificity for these receptors is unknown. Sequenced material: naive CD4+ T cells from blood. Receptors were obtained from a man younger than 40 with type 1 diabetes.

This chain joins TRBV4-2 and TRBJ1-2; TRBD1 aligns across 8 bases. Looked up from germline, CDR1 is LGHNA and CDR2 is YNFKEQ. The CDR3 runs 15 residues. Trimming at V came to 3 bases and at J to 5 bases, leaving 8 bases not matched to a gene. The CDR3 is CASSHARGLGYGYTF. The CDR3 nucleotides read TGTGCCAGCAGCCATGCCAGGGGGCTCGGGTATGGCTACACCTTC.

This chain joins TRBV29-1 and TRBJ2-5, with D possibly matching TRBD2 (5 bases). Germline V gives CDR1 SQVTM, CDR2 ANQGSEA. The CDR3 consists of 13 residues. Trimming stripped 4 bases from V and 5 bases from J, with 14 bases between. The CDR3 nucleotides read TGCAGCGTTGCCGGGGTATACCGGGAGACCCAGTACTTC. The encoded protein is CSVAGVYRETQYF.

There are a few counts of this clone. V is TRBV15 and J is TRBJ1-5; possibly TRBD1 for D (6 bases). CDR1 and CDR2 from the germline V gene are LNHNV and YYDKDF (reference sequence). Deletions cut 4 bases from V and 6 bases from J, with 13 bases between. The CDR3 is 14 residues long. CDR3: CATSTGTPAQPQHF. The CDR3 nucleotides read TGTGCCACCAGCACCGGGACACCCGCTCAGCCCCAGCATTTT.

This sequence joins TRBV6-5 and TRBJ1-2; 11 bases are shared with TRBD1. CDR1 is MNHEY and CDR2 is SVGAGI in the germline V gene. This CDR3 comprises 14 residues. The ends lost 7 bases at V and 5 bases at J; junction bases unmatched: 6. CDR3 sequence: CASTRTGGEYGYTF. CDR3 nucleotide sequence: TGTGCCAGCACCAGGACAGGGGGCGAATATGGCTACACCTTC.

In this sample, this clone turned up a few times. The rearrangement joins TRBV9 to TRBJ2-1, with D perhaps TRBD2 (7 bases). Germline CDR1 and CDR2: SGDLS and YYNGEE. This CDR3 contains 16 residues. V was shortened by 0 bases and J by 8 bases, with 18 bases between the two germline ends. CDR3 nucleotide sequence: TGTGCCAGCAGCGTAGGAGGCGGGGGCACTTGGGATGAGCAGTTCTTC. This codes for CASSVGGGGTWDEQFF.

The rearrangement links TRBV4-3 to TRBJ2-1; D possibly corresponds to TRBD1 (5 bases). CDR3 length equals 11 residues. CDR1 is LGHNA, CDR2 YSLEER, per germline. CDR3 bases: TGCGCTACCCGGAAGGGGAATGAGCAGTTCTTC. Translation gives CATRKGNEQFF.

The sample holds a few counts of this clone. The chain has TRBV7-2 and TRBJ1-2; no firm D call. This CDR3 comprises 13 residues. Germline-derived CDR1 and CDR2 are SGHTA and FQGNSA. Trimming shortened V by 1 base and J by 8 bases, and 11 bases separated the two germline ends. The CDR3 sequence: CASSLEGDGGYTF. CDR3 DNA sequence: TGTGCCAGCAGCTTAGAGGGCGATGGGGGCTACACCTTC.

V gene TRBV13 combines with J gene TRBJ1-3; the D gene is possibly TRBD1 (6 bases). The CDR3 consists of 13 residues. CDR1 PRHDT and CDR2 FYEKMQ come from the germline V gene (reference sequence). V was clipped by 5 bases and J by 7 bases, with 12 bases between them. The CDR3 DNA is TGTGCCAGCAGCGTCGGACAGCGGAACACCATATATTTT. It encodes CASSVGQRNTIYF.

This clone was observed a few times. This chain uses TRBV5-6 with TRBJ2-1, with D unclear. Germline V CDR1 and CDR2: SGHDT, YYEEEE. Deletions cut 0 bases from V and 8 bases from J, with 3 bases between. The CDR3 is made up of 11 amino acids. The CDR3 sequence: CASSLEDEQFF. For the CDR3, the DNA is TGTGCCAGCAGCTTGGAAGATGAGCAGTTCTTC.

This clone was seen a few times. This chain joins TRBV29-1 and TRBJ1-1; 8 bases agree with TRBD1. The V segment lost 6 bases and the J segment 0 bases; nucleotides outside the gene matches: 6. CDR3 length: 14 amino acids. The germline CDR1 and CDR2 sequences are SQVTM and ANQGSEA. The CDR3: CSVHSGGMNTEAFF. For the CDR3, the DNA is TGCAGCGTGCATTCAGGGGGCATGAACACTGAAGCTTTCTTT.

The chain couples TRBV7-2 to TRBJ2-3; no definite D call. Trimming took 5 bases from V and 1 from J, leaving 7 bases between them. The germline CDR1 and CDR2 sequences are SGHTA and FQGNSA. The CDR3 extends over 13 amino acids. CDR3: CASSTLRTDTQYF. For the CDR3, the DNA is TGTGCCAGCAGCACACTTCGCACAGATACGCAGTATTTT.

The chain uses TRBV10-3 and TRBJ1-3; no reliable D call. Trimming pared 8 bases from V and 5 bases from J, leaving 13 bases between. This CDR3 is built from 13 residues. Germline CDR1 ENHRY, CDR2 SYGVKD. CDR3 sequence (DNA): TGTGCCATCTCTCCGGCGGCAAGAAACACCATATATTTT. Amino acids: CAISPAARNTIYF.

This chain uses TRBV9 with TRBJ2-6; D is undetermined. V lost 1 base, J lost 3 bases, and 2 bases lay in between. The CDR3 length is 13 residues. The germline V gene has CDR1 SGDLS and CDR2 YYNGEE. The CDR3 is CASSVNGANVLTF. CDR3 DNA sequence: TGTGCCAGCAGCGTAAATGGGGCCAACGTCCTGACTTTC.

The sample holds a few counts of this clone. The chain has TRBV11-3 and TRBJ2-1; TRBD1 might be the D (5 bases). With 1 base removed from V and 9 bases from J, the gap between germline ends came to 16 bases. The germline V gene has CDR1 SGHNT and CDR2 YENEEA. The CDR3 consists of 15 residues. The CDR3 loop is CASSLVFPGISEQFF. CDR3 nucleotides: TGTGCCAGCAGCTTAGTTTTCCCAGGGATCTCTGAGCAGTTCTTC. The complete variable domain, with remaining parts taken from reference TRBV11-3 and TRBJ2-1, reads EAGVVQSPRYKIIEKKQPVAFWCNPISGHNTLYWYLQNLGQGPELLIRYENEEAVDDSQLPKDRFSAERLKGVDSTLKIQPAELGDSAVYLCASSLVFPGISEQFFGPGTRLTVL.

V and J are TRBV29-1 and TRBJ2-1; D perhaps matches TRBD1 (6 bases). Per germline, CDR1 SQVTM and CDR2 ANQGSEA. Trimming shortened V by 5 bases and J by 9 bases, and 11 bases separated the two germline ends. This CDR3 has 11 amino acids. CDR3 residues: CSVSTGTEQFF. CDR3 nucleotide sequence: TGCAGCGTTTCAACAGGGACTGAGCAGTTCTTC.